This TCR beta chain was profiled in a study of Ad26.COV2.S vaccination and SARS-CoV-2 variants. At the level of the study: A COV1001 Ad26.COV2.S trial-arm participant provided the sample.

This clone was observed once. Its antigen is currently unknown. Study-wide results and caveats: Breadth, reportedly substantial, characterized the spike-specific CD8+ and CD4+ T cell responses after vaccination. The TCR breadth and depth analyses may have produced an underestimate of total T cell responses.

Assay used: immunoSEQ multiplex PCR; TCRdb lists only in-frame clones, some missing. Altogether more than 300,000 clones are present, about 86% being singletons, with the ten largest covering about 11%. The V and J ends lost 5 bases and 0 bases respectively, with 17 bases between them. The CDR3 is 17 amino acids. Looked up from germline, CDR1 is MGHRA and CDR2 is YSYEKL. Treatment indicated: some 19 received Ad26.COV2.S at low or high dose, single or two shots; roughly 5 received placebo; per-sample allocation not given. Sampling happened 63 days after the first vaccine or placebo injection. The sample here was peripheral blood, taken in a trial of Ad26.COV2.S vaccine versus placebo. V is TRBV4-1 and J is TRBJ2-4, with D unresolved. This sequence originates from a person between 18 and 65 years old who received the Ad26.COV2.S COVID-19 vaccine or a placebo. The CDR3 nucleotides are TGCGCCAGCAGCTCACCGACTGGACCCCTAGCCAAAAACATTCAGTACTTC. It translates to CASSSPTGPLAKNIQYF.